The sequence of this T cell receptor beta chain was determined in a study of tumor and adjacent non-tumor tissue in lung cancer. Study details: Patients were aged about 30 to 80, 9 to 10 men and about 5 women, stage I to III.

Regarding this clonotype: Its cognate antigen is unknown.

CDR3 length equals 15 residues. V lost 6 bases, J lost 6 bases, and 18 bases lay in between. The library came from three nested PCR rounds adapted from ARM-PCR protocols. TCRdb reprocessed the multiplex PCR reads with MiXCR, giving one entry per CDR3 protein. The sample holds about 110,000 distinct CDR3 sequences, 60% to 65% seen once. Study-wide points: Tumor tissue had significantly higher TCR diversity than normal lung. In normal lung, the top 100 clones were significantly more dominant than in tumor.

The template was RNA from unsorted bulk tissue. This non-tumor lung sample came from over 3 cm beyond the tumor edge. The sequencing input was distant non-tumor lung tissue. This sequence joins TRBV12-3 or TRBV12-4 and TRBJ2-1, with D hard to call. This sequence originates from a man in his sixties with non-small cell lung cancer. DNA for the CDR3: TGTGCCAGCAGCTTGGAACTTGTTTTGACCAATGAGCAGTTCTTC. Translated, it gives CASSLELVLTNEQFF.